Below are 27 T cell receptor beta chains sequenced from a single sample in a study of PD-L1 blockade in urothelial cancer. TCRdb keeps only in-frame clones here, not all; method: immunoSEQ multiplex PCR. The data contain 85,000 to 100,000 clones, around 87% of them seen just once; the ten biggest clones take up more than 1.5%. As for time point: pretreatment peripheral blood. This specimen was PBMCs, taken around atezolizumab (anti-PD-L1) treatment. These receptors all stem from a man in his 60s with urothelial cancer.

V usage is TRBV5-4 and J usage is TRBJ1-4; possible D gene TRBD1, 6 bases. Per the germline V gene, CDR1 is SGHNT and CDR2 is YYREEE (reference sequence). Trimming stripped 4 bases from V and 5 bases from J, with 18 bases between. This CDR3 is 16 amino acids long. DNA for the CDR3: TGTGCCAGCAGCCCGGAAGCAGGGGCAGGGAATGAAAAACTGTTTTTT. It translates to CASSPEAGAGNEKLFF.

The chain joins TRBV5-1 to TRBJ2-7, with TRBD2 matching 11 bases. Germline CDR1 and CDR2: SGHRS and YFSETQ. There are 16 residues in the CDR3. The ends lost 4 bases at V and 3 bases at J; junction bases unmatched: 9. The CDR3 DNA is TGCGCCAGCAGCCGAATGCTAGCGGGAGGAGACTACGAGCAGTACTTC. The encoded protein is CASSRMLAGGDYEQYF.

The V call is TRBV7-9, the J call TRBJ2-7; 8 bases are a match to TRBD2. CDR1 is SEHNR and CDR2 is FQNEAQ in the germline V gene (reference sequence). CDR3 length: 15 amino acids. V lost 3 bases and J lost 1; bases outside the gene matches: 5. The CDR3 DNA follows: TGTGCCAGCAGCTTTCCCGCTAGCGGGTCCTACGAGCAGTACTTC. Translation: CASSFPASGSYEQYF.

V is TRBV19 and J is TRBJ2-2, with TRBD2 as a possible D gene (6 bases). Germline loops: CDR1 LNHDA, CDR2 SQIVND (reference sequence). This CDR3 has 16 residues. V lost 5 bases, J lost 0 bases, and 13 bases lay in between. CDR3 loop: CASSHQRDSNTGELFF. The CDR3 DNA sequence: TGTGCCAGTAGTCACCAGAGGGACTCGAACACCGGGGAGCTGTTTTTT.

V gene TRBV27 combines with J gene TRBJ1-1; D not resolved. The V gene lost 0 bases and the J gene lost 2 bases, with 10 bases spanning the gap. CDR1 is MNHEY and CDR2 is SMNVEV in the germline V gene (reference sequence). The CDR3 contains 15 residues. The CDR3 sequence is CASSLSTGPNTEAFF. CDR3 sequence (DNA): TGTGCCAGCAGTTTATCAACGGGTCCAAACACTGAAGCTTTCTTT.

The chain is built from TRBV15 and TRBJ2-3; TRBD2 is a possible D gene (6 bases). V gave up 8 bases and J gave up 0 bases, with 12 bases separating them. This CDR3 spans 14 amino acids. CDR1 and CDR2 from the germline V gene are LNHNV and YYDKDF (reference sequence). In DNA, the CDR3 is TGTGCCACCCATAGGGCGGGAAGCACAGATACGCAGTATTTT. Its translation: CATHRAGSTDTQYF.

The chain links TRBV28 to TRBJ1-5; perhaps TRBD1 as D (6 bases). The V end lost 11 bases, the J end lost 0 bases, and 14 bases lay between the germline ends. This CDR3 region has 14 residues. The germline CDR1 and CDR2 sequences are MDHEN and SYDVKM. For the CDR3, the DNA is TGTGCCGGATCCAGGGGTTATAGCAATCAGCCCCAGCATTTT. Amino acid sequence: CAGSRGYSNQPQHF.

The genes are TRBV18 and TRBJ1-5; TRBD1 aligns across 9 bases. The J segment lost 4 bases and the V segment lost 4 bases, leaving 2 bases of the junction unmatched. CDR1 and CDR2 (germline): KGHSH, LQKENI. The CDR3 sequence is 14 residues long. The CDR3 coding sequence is TGTGCCAGCTCACTGGGACAGGGTAATCAGCCCCAGCATTTT. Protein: CASSLGQGNQPQHF.

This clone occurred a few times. The DNA of the CDR3 is TGTGCCAGCAGCCCTAGGCAGGGGCGGGATGAGCAGTTCTTC. Its translation: CASSPRQGRDEQFF. This sequence joins TRBV5-8 and TRBJ2-1; TRBD1 is a possible D gene (6 bases). The germline gives CDR1 SGHTS, CDR2 YDEGEE. This CDR3 has 14 residues. V was clipped by 4 bases and J by 8 bases, with 16 bases between them.

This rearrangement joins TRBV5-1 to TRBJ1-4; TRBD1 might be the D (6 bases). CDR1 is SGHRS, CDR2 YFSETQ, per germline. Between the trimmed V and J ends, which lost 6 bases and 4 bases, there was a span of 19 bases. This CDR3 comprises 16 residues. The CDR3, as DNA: TGCGCCAGCACCCGATCCCCACAGGGAGTTAATGAAAAACTGTTTTTT. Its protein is CASTRSPQGVNEKLFF.

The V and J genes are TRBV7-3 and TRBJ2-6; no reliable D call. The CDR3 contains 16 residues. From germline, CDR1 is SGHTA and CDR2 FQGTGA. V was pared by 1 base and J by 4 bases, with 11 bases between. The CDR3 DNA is TGTGCCAGCAGCTTAATGGCCGCAAGAGGGGCCAACGTCCTGACTTTC. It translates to CASSLMAARGANVLTF.

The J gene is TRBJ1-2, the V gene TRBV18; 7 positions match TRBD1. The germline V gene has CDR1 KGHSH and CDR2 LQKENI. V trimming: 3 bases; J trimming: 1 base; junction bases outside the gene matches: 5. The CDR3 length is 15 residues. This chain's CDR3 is CASSPRDRINYGYTF. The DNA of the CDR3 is TGTGCCAGCTCACCGCGGGACAGAATTAACTATGGCTACACCTTC.

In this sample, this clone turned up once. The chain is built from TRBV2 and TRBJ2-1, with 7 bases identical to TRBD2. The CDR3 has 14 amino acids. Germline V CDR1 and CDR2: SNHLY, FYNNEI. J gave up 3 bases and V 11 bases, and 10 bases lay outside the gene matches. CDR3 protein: CAVGGTNDYNEQFF. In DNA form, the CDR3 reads TGTGCCGTCGGGGGGACTAATGACTACAATGAGCAGTTCTTC.

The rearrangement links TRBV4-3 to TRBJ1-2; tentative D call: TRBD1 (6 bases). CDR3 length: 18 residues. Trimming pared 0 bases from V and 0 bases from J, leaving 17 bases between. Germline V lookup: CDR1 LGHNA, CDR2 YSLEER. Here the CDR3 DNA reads TGCGCCAGCAGCCAAGAGGGTCATCGGGGGGCATCTAACTATGGCTACACCTTC. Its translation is CASSQEGHRGASNYGYTF.

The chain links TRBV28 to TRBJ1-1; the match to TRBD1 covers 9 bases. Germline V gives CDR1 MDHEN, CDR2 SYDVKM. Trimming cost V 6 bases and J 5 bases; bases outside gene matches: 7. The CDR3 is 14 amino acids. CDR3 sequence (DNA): TGTGCCAGCAGACCGCGGGACAGGGAAACTGAAGCTTTCTTT. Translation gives CASRPRDRETEAFF. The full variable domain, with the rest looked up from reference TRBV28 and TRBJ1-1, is DVKVTQSSRYLVKRTGEKVFLECVQDMDHENMFWYRQDPGLGLRLIYFSYDVKMKEKGDIPEGYSVSREKKERFSLILESASTNQTSMYLCASRPRDRETEAFFGQGTRLTVV.

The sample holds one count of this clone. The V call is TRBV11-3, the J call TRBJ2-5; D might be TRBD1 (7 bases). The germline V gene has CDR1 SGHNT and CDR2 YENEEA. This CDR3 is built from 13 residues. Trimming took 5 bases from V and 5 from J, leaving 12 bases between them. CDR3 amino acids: CASSQGGLETQYF. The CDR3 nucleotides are TGTGCCAGCAGCCAGGGGGGCCTGGAGACCCAGTACTTC.

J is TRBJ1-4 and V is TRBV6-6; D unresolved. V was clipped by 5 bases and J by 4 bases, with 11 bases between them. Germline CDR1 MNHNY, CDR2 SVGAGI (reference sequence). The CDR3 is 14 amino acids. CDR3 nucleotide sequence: TGTGCCAGCAGTCCCAGCGGAGTTAATGAAAAACTGTTTTTT. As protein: CASSPSGVNEKLFF.

The CDR3 spells CASSQTGGWGEKLFF. The CDR3 nucleotides are TGTGCCAGCAGTCAGACAGGGGGCTGGGGTGAAAAACTGTTTTTT. This chain links TRBV6-5 with TRBJ1-4; 10 bases line up with TRBD1. The CDR3 has 15 residues. V dropped 5 bases and J dropped 7; count of bases not matched to a gene: 7. Per germline, CDR1 MNHEY and CDR2 SVGAGI.

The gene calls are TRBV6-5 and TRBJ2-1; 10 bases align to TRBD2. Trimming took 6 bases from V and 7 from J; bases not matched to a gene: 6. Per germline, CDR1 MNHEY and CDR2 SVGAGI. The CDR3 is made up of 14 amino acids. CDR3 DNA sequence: TGTGCCAGCAGAAAGGTAGCGGGGGGAAATGAGCAGTTCTTC. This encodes CASRKVAGGNEQFF.

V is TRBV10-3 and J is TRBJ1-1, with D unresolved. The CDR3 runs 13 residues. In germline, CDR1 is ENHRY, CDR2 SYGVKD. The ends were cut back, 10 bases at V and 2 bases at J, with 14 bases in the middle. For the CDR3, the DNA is TGTGCCACCGGCTACGGACTTAACACTGAAGCTTTCTTT. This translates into CATGYGLNTEAFF.

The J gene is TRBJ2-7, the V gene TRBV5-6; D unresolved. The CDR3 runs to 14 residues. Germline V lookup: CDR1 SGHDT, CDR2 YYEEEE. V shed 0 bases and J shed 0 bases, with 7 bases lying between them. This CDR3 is CASSLGSHSYEQYF. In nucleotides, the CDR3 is TGTGCCAGCAGCTTGGGTAGCCACTCCTACGAGCAGTACTTC.

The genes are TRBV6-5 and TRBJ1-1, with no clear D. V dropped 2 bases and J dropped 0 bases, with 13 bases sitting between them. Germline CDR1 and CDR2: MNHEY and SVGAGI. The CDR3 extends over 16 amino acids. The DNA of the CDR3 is TGTGCCAGCAGTTACCGGGGTCTACCACTGAACACTGAAGCTTTCTTT. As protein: CASSYRGLPLNTEAFF.

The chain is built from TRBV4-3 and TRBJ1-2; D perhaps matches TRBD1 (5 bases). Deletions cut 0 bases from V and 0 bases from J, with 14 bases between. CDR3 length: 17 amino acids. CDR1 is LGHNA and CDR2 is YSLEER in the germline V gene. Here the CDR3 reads CASSQDRGADANYGYTF. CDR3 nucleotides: TGCGCCAGCAGCCAAGATAGGGGCGCCGACGCTAACTATGGCTACACCTTC.

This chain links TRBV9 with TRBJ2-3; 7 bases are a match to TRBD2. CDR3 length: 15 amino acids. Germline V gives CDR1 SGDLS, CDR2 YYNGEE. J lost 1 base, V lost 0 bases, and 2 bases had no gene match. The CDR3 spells CASSVGRGGTDTQYF. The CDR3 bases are TGTGCCAGCAGCGTAGGACGGGGGGGCACAGATACGCAGTATTTT.

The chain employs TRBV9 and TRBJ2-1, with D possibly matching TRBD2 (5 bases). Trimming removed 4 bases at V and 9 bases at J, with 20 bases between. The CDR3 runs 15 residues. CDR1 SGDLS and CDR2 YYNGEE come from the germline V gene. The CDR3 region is CASSPSSALGLEQFF. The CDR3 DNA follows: TGTGCCAGCAGCCCCAGTTCAGCACTAGGGCTTGAGCAGTTCTTC.

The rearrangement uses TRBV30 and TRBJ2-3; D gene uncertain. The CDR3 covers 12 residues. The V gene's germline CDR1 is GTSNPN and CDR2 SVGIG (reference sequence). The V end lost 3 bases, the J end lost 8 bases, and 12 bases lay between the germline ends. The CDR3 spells CAWSIDSGTQYF. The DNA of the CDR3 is TGTGCCTGGAGCATCGACTCCGGTACGCAGTATTTT.

CDR3 residues: CATSRGRHNEQFF. As DNA, the CDR3 is TGTGCCACCAGCAGAGGCAGGCACAATGAGCAGTTCTTC. The gene calls are TRBV15 and TRBJ2-1; D remains unclear. V lost 1 base to trimming and J lost 5 bases, with 6 bases between them. Germline CDR1 reads LNHNV; CDR2 reads YYDKDF (reference sequence). This CDR3 comprises 13 residues.